This T cell receptor (beta chain) is drawn from a study of beta chain features in type 1 diabetes. Study-level findings and limits: A moderate, significant TCRB CDR3 shortening appeared in type 1 diabetes across four CD4+ subsets.

Per donor, one heparinised blood draw averaged roughly 120 mL. This CDR3 contains 12 residues. CDR1 and CDR2 (germline): SGHAT, FQNNGV. V was cut by 2 bases and J by 7 bases, with 9 bases left in between. This clone was counted a few times. Its antigen is unknown. The sequenced template was cDNA made from the entire isolated RNA. The assay was immunoSEQ multiplex PCR, and TCRdb's table has in-frame clones only and misses some. In the table there are 600,000 or so clones, 9.5% to 15% of which are singletons. The sequencing sample was made of naive CD4+ T cells from blood. The chain carries TRBV11-2 and TRBJ2-7; D remains unclear. This clonotype originated in a man aged 25-45 years with type 1 diabetes. CDR3 nucleotide sequence: TGTGCCAGCAGCTTAAATTTGGGGGAGCAGTACTTC. It yields the protein CASSLNLGEQYF.